This T cell receptor beta chain originates from a study of T cells in Graves' hyperthyroidism and ophthalmopathy. Study summary: Peripheral blood sampling occurred at initial diagnosis, before any treatment.

Clinical symptoms, serum thyroxine, TRAb, thyroid ultrasound and orbital computed tomography informed diagnoses. Remarks on this clonotype: As yet, its antigen is unknown.

J lost 9 bases, V lost 0 bases, and 8 bases had no gene match. This CDR3 spans 16 amino acids. Per germline, CDR1 MNHNS and CDR2 SASEGT. Researchers took RNA transcripts and amplified the TCR beta CDR3 regions from them. Carried out on the TCR CDR3, a first-round RT-PCR used the HTBI primer set. TCRdb called the multiplex PCR reads again in MiXCR, with one record for every CDR3 protein. The table lists under 400,000 distinct CDR3 sequences, roughly 15% of them singletons, with approximately 19% in the top ten. Study-wide results and caveats: Most thyroid clonotypes that were expanded above 0.001 also turned up in blood.

V usage is TRBV6-1 and J usage is TRBJ2-4; 10 nucleotides align to TRBD2. The TCR comes from a woman aged 60-70 years with Graves' ophthalmopathy. The sample taken for sequencing was blood. The CDR3 here is CASSEALVAGGGIQYF. The CDR3 nucleotides are TGTGCCAGCAGTGAAGCGCTGGTAGCGGGAGGAGGCATTCAGTACTTC.